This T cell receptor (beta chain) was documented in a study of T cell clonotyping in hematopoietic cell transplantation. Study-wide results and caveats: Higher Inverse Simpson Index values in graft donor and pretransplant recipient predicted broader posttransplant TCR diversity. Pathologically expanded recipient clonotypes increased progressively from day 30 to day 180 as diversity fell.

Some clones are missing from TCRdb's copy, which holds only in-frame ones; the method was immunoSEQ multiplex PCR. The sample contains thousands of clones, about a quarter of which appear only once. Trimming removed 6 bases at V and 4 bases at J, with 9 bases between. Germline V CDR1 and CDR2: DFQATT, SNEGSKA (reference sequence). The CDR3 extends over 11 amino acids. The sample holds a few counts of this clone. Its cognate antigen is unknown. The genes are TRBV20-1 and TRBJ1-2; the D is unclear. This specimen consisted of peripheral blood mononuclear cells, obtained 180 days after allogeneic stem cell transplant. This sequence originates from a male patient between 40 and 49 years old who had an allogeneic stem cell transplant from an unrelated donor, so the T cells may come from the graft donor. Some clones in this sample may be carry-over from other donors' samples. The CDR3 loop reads CSAEALYGYTF. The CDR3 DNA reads TGCAGTGCCGAGGCCCTCTATGGCTACACCTTC.